These 17 T cell receptor beta chains came from one sample sequenced in a study of shared clonotypes between healthy human individuals. Clones were read by immunoSEQ multiplex PCR, and TCRdb kept only the in-frame ones, dropping some. The top ten clones hold 40% to 45% of a sample with some 89,000 clones, roughly 69% of them seen once. Sequencing used memory CD8+ T cells sorted from blood. Subset of the sample: CD45RO+ cells pooled with CCR7-negative TemRA cells. Receptor source: a man aged 30 to 39 in good health.

V is TRBV27 and J is TRBJ1-1, with 8 bases aligning to TRBD1. This CDR3 is 15 amino acids long. Trimming removed 5 bases from V and 5 bases from J; junction bases left unmatched: 10. From germline, CDR1 is MNHEY and CDR2 SMNVEV (reference sequence). The chain's CDR3 is CASSPLRQGRTEAFF. As DNA, the CDR3 is TGTGCCAGCAGTCCACTCCGACAGGGGCGAACTGAAGCTTTCTTT.

This sequence joins TRBV4-3 and TRBJ2-1, with 7 bases aligning to TRBD1. Germline V gene lookup returns CDR1 LGHNA and CDR2 YSLEER. The CDR3 loop spans 17 amino acids. Germline trimming cut 3 bases from V and 3 bases from J; bases unmatched to any gene: 11. CDR3 nucleotides: TGCGCCAGCAGCCAGGAACCCGGGACAGTCCTCTACAATGAGCAGTTCTTC. This encodes CASSQEPGTVLYNEQFF.

The chain links TRBV6-5 to TRBJ2-7, with 15 bases fitting TRBD2. CDR3 length: 16 residues. The V gene's germline CDR1 is MNHEY and CDR2 SVGAGI. V was pared by 4 bases and J by 7 bases, with 8 bases of the junction left unmatched. As DNA, the CDR3 is TGTGCCAGCAGTTCCACGGGACTAGCGGGAGGTCTGGAGCAGTACTTC. It translates to CASSSTGLAGGLEQYF.

This clone has at least ten counts. The chain carries TRBV5-1 and TRBJ2-7, with D unclear. The CDR3 is 12 residues long. Trimming pared 0 bases from V and 2 bases from J, leaving 3 bases between. From germline, CDR1 is SGHRS and CDR2 YFSETQ. The CDR3 is CASSLDTYEQYF. The CDR3 DNA is TGCGCCAGCAGCTTGGACACCTACGAGCAGTACTTC.

The table lists this clone with a count of one. The gene calls are TRBV10-2 and TRBJ2-1; D may be TRBD1 (6 bases). V gave up 6 bases and J gave up 9 bases, with 12 bases separating them. Germline-derived CDR1 and CDR2 are WSHSY and SAAADI. The CDR3 sequence is 12 residues long. CDR3 sequence reads: CASSTTGGEQFF. CDR3 bases: TGCGCCAGCAGCACGACAGGCGGTGAGCAGTTCTTC.

V and J are TRBV7-9 and TRBJ2-7; D may correspond to TRBD1 or TRBD2 (5 bases each). The CDR3 length is 13 residues. Trimming removed 5 bases from V and 4 bases from J, with 12 bases in between. From germline, CDR1 is SEHNR and CDR2 FQNEAQ (reference sequence). The DNA for the CDR3 is TGTGCCAGCAGCCCGGGACCATTATACGAGCAGTACTTC. Translating it yields CASSPGPLYEQYF.

The chain uses TRBV4-1 and TRBJ2-2; 9 bases align to TRBD2. From germline, CDR1 is MGHRA and CDR2 YSYEKL. This CDR3 comprises 15 residues. Trimming took 3 bases from V and 7 from J; bases not matched to a gene: 6. The CDR3 sequence: CASSQAGGPIGELFF. The CDR3 nucleotides are TGCGCCAGCAGCCAGGCGGGAGGGCCGATCGGGGAGCTGTTTTTT.

DNA for the CDR3: TGTGCCAGCAGTTTACCCGTGGGGGTGTCGGAGACCCAGTACTTC. Translating gives CASSLPVGVSETQYF. This chain connects TRBV28 to TRBJ2-5; D could derive from TRBD1 or TRBD2 (5 bases each). The CDR3 is 15 amino acids. CDR1 is MDHEN, CDR2 SYDVKM, per germline. V was shortened by 2 bases and J by 5 bases, with 15 bases between the two germline ends.

The chain combines TRBV30 with TRBJ1-1; no reliable D call. The ends were cut back, 2 bases at V and 1 base at J, with 11 bases in the middle. Germline V CDR1 and CDR2: GTSNPN, SVGIG (reference sequence). The CDR3 loop spans 14 amino acids. CDR3 in DNA: TGTGCCTGGAGTTCGTTGGGAGAGAACACTGAAGCTTTCTTT. Translation: CAWSSLGENTEAFF.

The table lists this clone with a few counts. V usage is TRBV2 and J usage is TRBJ1-3; D not resolved. The CDR3 sequence is 15 residues long. The germline V and J ends were trimmed by 5 bases and 0 bases, with 11 bases remaining between them. From germline, CDR1 is SNHLY and CDR2 FYNNEI. CDR3 sequence reads: CASSSDRLSGNTIYF. CDR3 in DNA: TGTGCCAGCAGTTCGGACCGCCTCTCTGGAAACACCATATATTTT. The variable domain in full, with the rest retrieved from reference TRBV2 and TRBJ1-3, is EPEVTQTPSHQVTQMGQEVILRCVPISNHLYFYWYRQILGQKVEFLVSFYNNEISEKSEIFDDQFSVERPDGSNFTLKIRSTKLEDSAMYFCASSSDRLSGNTIYFGEGSWLTVV.

This chain uses TRBV9 with TRBJ1-5; D gene ambiguous. CDR1 is SGDLS and CDR2 is YYNGEE in the germline V gene. Trimming stripped 3 bases from V and 2 bases from J, with 9 bases between. The CDR3 consists of 14 residues. CDR3 amino acids: CASSAAGGNQPQHF. CDR3 nucleotide sequence: TGTGCCAGCAGCGCCGCGGGTGGCAATCAGCCCCAGCATTTT.

This chain joins TRBV29-1 and TRBJ2-2, with a weak D call TRBD1 (6 bases). V was pared by 5 bases and J by 0 bases, with 10 bases between. In germline, CDR1 is SQVTM, CDR2 ANQGSEA. This CDR3 is 14 amino acids long. The CDR3 loop reads CSVYRASNTGELFF. In DNA, the CDR3 is TGCAGCGTTTACAGGGCCTCGAACACCGGGGAGCTGTTTTTT.

The chain couples TRBV6-1 to TRBJ1-2; 9 bases align to TRBD1. Germline V gene sequence: CDR1 MNHNS, CDR2 SASEGT. The CDR3 loop spans 14 amino acids. Trimming cost V 7 bases and J 4 bases; bases outside gene matches: 7. In DNA form, the CDR3 reads TGTGCCAGCACCCCCGGGACAGGGTCCTATGGCTACACCTTC. It specifies CASTPGTGSYGYTF.

This clone was detected only a few times. The V gene is TRBV6-1, the J gene TRBJ1-2, with a possible D match to TRBD1 (5 bases). Germline values: CDR1 MNHNS, CDR2 SASEGT. V was trimmed by 5 bases and J by 6 bases, leaving 16 bases between them. CDR3 length equals 14 residues. CDR3 in amino acids: CASSTERVGDGYTF. The DNA for the CDR3 is TGTGCCAGCAGTACGGAGAGGGTGGGGGATGGCTACACCTTC.

The CDR3 loop is CASSLGQGELNYGYTF. The DNA of the CDR3 is TGTGCCAGCAGTTTGGGACAGGGAGAATTGAACTATGGCTACACCTTC. The chain links TRBV27 to TRBJ1-2, with 9 nucleotides matching TRBD1. Looked up from germline, CDR1 is MNHEY and CDR2 is SMNVEV (reference sequence). The CDR3 has 16 residues. With 3 bases clipped from V and 2 bases from J, the junction kept 7 bases outside the gene matches.

The chain couples TRBV9 to TRBJ2-3; D is ambiguous. Trimming took 0 bases from V and 0 from J, leaving 5 bases between them. The CDR3 runs 14 residues. Germline lookup yields CDR1 SGDLS and CDR2 YYNGEE. CDR3 sequence reads: CASSVDSSTDTQYF. The DNA of the CDR3 is TGTGCCAGCAGCGTAGATTCCAGCACAGATACGCAGTATTTT.

This clone was seen a handful of times. The gene calls are TRBV7-9 and TRBJ1-2; 11 nucleotides match TRBD1. Trimming removed 1 base from V and 6 bases from J; junction bases left unmatched: 4. The CDR3 is 15 residues long. The germline V gene encodes CDR1 SEHNR and CDR2 FQNEAQ (reference sequence). The CDR3 spells CASSLGVGQGDGYTF. The CDR3 region has the DNA TGTGCCAGCAGCTTAGGTGTGGGACAGGGGGATGGCTACACCTTC. The variable domain in full, with the rest retrieved from reference TRBV7-9 and TRBJ1-2, is DTGVSQNPRHKITKRGQNVTFRCDPISEHNRLYWYRQTLGQGPEFLTYFQNEAQLEKSRLLSDRFSAERPKGSFSTLEIQRTEQGDSAMYLCASSLGVGQGDGYTFGSGTRLTVV.